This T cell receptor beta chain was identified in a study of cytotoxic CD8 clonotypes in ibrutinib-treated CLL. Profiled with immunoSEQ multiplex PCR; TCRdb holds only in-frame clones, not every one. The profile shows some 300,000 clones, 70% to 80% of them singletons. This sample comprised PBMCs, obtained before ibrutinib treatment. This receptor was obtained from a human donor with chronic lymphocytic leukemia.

CDR3 sequence (DNA): TGTGCCAGCAGCTTAATCGGGACTACGAACACCGGGGAGCTGTTTTTT. Its protein is CASSLIGTTNTGELFF. The chain employs TRBV13 and TRBJ2-2; 7 nucleotides align to TRBD2. CDR3 length equals 16 residues. With 2 bases clipped from V and 0 bases from J, the junction kept 3 bases outside the gene matches. Germline-derived CDR1 and CDR2 are PRHDT and FYEKMQ (reference sequence). The complete variable domain, with remaining parts taken from reference TRBV13 and TRBJ2-2, reads AAGVIQSPRHLIKEKRETATLKCYPIPRHDTVYWYQQGPGQDPQFLISFYEKMQSDKGSIPDRFSAQQFSDYHSELNMSSLELGDSALYFCASSLIGTTNTGELFFGEGSRLTVL.